The 6 T cell receptor beta chains given below trace back to one sample, sequenced in a study of T cells after posttransplantation cyclophosphamide. Sequencing was performed with immunoSEQ multiplex PCR; in TCRdb, only in-frame clones are kept and a portion is missing. The sample contains several thousand clones, around 67% of which appear only once. Busulfan-fludarabine conditioning, marrow transplant, and cyclophosphamide on days +3 and +4 were administered. This sample comprised PBMCs, obtained just under 1,500 days after allogeneic stem cell transplant with posttransplant cyclophosphamide. Receptors were obtained from a male patient between 25 and 39 years old who received an allogeneic stem cell transplant from a related donor, was CMV-positive, and had acute GVHD only. Some T cells may be supplied by the graft donor.

The chain joins TRBV5-4 to TRBJ1-1; D not resolved. This CDR3 region has 12 residues. Germline V gives CDR1 SGHNT, CDR2 YYREEE (reference sequence). Trimming took 1 base from V and 4 from J, leaving 5 bases between them. The CDR3 DNA sequence: TGTGCCAGCAGCTTGACGGGCACTGAAGCTTTCTTT. Encoded protein: CASSLTGTEAFF. The variable domain in full, completed from reference TRBV5-4 and TRBJ1-1, reads ETGVTQSPTHLIKTRGQQVTLRCSSQSGHNTVSWYQQALGQGPQFIFQYYREEENGRGNFPPRFSGLQFPNYSSELNVNALELDDSALYLCASSLTGTEAFFGQGTRLTVV.

This sequence joins TRBV7-9 and TRBJ2-7; 7 nucleotides match TRBD1. Trimming cost V 5 bases and J 3 bases; bases outside gene matches: 10. Per the germline V gene, CDR1 is SEHNR and CDR2 is FQNEAQ (reference sequence). The CDR3 has 15 residues. The CDR3 nucleotides read TGTGCCAGCAGCACGAGGACAGGTACGCACTACGAGCAGTACTTC. It encodes CASSTRTGTHYEQYF.

The chain carries TRBV6-6 and TRBJ1-5; D call uncertain. The germline V gene encodes CDR1 MNHNY and CDR2 SVGAGI (reference sequence). The CDR3 covers 15 residues. Trimming removed 6 bases at V and 4 bases at J, with 16 bases between. This chain's CDR3 is CASSQTWALNQPQHF. DNA for the CDR3: TGTGCCAGCAGCCAAACCTGGGCCCTTAATCAGCCCCAGCATTTT.

The chain has TRBV6-1 and TRBJ1-5, with TRBD1 as a possible D gene (6 bases). The CDR3 is made up of 14 amino acids. Deletions cut 10 bases from V and 2 bases from J, with 15 bases between. Germline-derived CDR1 and CDR2 are MNHNS and SASEGT. CDR3 sequence reads: CAIQQGNRNQPQHF. The CDR3 DNA is TGTGCCATCCAGCAGGGGAACCGCAATCAGCCCCAGCATTTT.

This chain's CDR3 is CASGQGFEQYF. The CDR3 DNA sequence: TGTGCCAGTGGACAGGGGTTTGAGCAGTACTTC. This chain connects TRBV19 to TRBJ2-7; 9 bases are a match to TRBD1. CDR3 length: 11 amino acids. V lost 8 bases to trimming and J lost 7 bases; unmatched junction nucleotides: 3. The germline V gene has CDR1 LNHDA and CDR2 SQIVND (reference sequence).

This clone was seen a few times. The chain is built from TRBV6-1 and TRBJ1-5; D not certain. Germline lookup yields CDR1 MNHNS and CDR2 SASEGT. The CDR3 loop spans 15 amino acids. The V gene lost 5 bases and the J gene lost 3 bases, with 14 bases spanning the gap. The CDR3 protein is CASSPHGGINQPQHF. Written as DNA, the CDR3 is TGTGCCAGCAGTCCCCATGGCGGGATCAATCAGCCCCAGCATTTT.